Below, 25 T cell receptor beta chains from the same sample are listed, as sequenced in a study of cytomegalovirus exposure and HLA in healthy donors. Both 60 Vbeta primers and 13 Jbeta primers went into the PCR. The protocol was immunoSEQ multiplex PCR, while the TCRdb copy is restricted to in-frame clones and leaves out a portion. The data show 90,000 to 150,000 clones, roughly 65% seen once. Sequenced material: PBMCs. These receptors came from a man aged 35-49 years in good health and CMV-seropositive.

The gene calls are TRBV6-6 and TRBJ2-2; 7 bases are a match to TRBD1. Trimming removed 8 bases from V and 6 bases from J; junction bases left unmatched: 15. CDR1 MNHNY and CDR2 SVGAGI come from the germline V gene (reference sequence). The CDR3 has 16 amino acids. CDR3 sequence reads: CASDLGTGVGPGELFF. CDR3 in DNA: TGTGCCAGCGATCTGGGTACAGGGGTGGGCCCCGGGGAGCTGTTTTTT.

The chain is built from TRBV5-1 and TRBJ2-5; a possible D gene is TRBD2 (5 bases). V lost 4 bases to trimming and J lost 0 bases, with 13 bases between them. This CDR3 is 15 amino acids long. The germline V gene encodes CDR1 SGHRS and CDR2 YFSETQ. The CDR3 sequence is CASSPNPGYQETQYF. The CDR3 DNA is TGCGCCAGCAGCCCCAATCCGGGGTACCAAGAGACCCAGTACTTC.

The chain carries TRBV6-6 and TRBJ1-3; 9 bases are shared with TRBD1. This CDR3 spans 14 amino acids. V gave up 5 bases and J gave up 8 bases; unmatched junction bases: 7. CDR1 is MNHNY, CDR2 SVGAGI, per germline (reference sequence). The CDR3 here is CASSDGQGRYTIYF. The CDR3 bases are TGTGCCAGCAGTGACGGACAGGGGCGGTACACCATATATTTT.

This clone has only one observation. This rearrangement joins TRBV5-1 to TRBJ2-3, with D perhaps matching TRBD2 (5 bases). Trimming pared 4 bases from V and 3 bases from J, leaving 15 bases between. Looked up from germline, CDR1 is SGHRS and CDR2 is YFSETQ. The CDR3 extends over 15 amino acids. The CDR3 reads CASSLAADPTDTQYF. As DNA, the CDR3 is TGCGCCAGCAGCCTAGCCGCGGACCCTACAGATACGCAGTATTTT.

V usage is TRBV5-6 and J usage is TRBJ2-3, with 8 bases lining up with TRBD2. V was pared by 1 base and J by 1 base, with 8 bases of the junction left unmatched. Germline V gives CDR1 SGHDT, CDR2 YYEEEE. CDR3 size: 17 residues. This CDR3 is CASSLFLAGGGTDTQYF. CDR3 sequence (DNA): TGTGCCAGCAGCTTGTTTCTGGCGGGAGGAGGCACAGATACGCAGTATTTT.

This clone was seen a few times. The V and J genes are TRBV28 and TRBJ1-5; the match to TRBD1 covers 10 bases. The CDR3 is made up of 15 amino acids. The junction had 6 bases not matched to a gene; V was cut back by 6 bases and J by 4 bases. In germline, CDR1 is MDHEN, CDR2 SYDVKM. Here the CDR3 reads CASRTGQGVNQPQHF. The CDR3 DNA follows: TGTGCCAGCAGAACAGGACAGGGGGTGAATCAGCCCCAGCATTTT.

The chain joins TRBV6-1 to TRBJ1-1; D is unresolved. The CDR3 loop spans 13 amino acids. Trimming took 10 bases from V and 0 from J, leaving 12 bases between them. Germline V CDR1 and CDR2: MNHNS, SASEGT. The CDR3 region is CATKNYVNTEAFF. CDR3 sequence (DNA): TGTGCCACCAAGAACTACGTGAACACTGAAGCTTTCTTT.

The chain uses TRBV25-1 and TRBJ1-6; D is ambiguous. The ends were cut back, 3 bases at V and 7 bases at J, with 7 bases in the middle. Per germline, CDR1 MGHDK and CDR2 SYGVNS. CDR3 length equals 13 residues. The CDR3 loop reads CASSDRMNSPLHF. As DNA, the CDR3 is TGTGCCAGCAGTGACAGGATGAATTCACCCCTCCACTTT.

This clone was seen a few times. The V gene is TRBV5-6, the J gene TRBJ2-2; TRBD1 agrees at 7 bases. In germline, CDR1 is SGHDT, CDR2 YYEEEE. With V trimmed by 0 bases and J by 4 bases, 9 bases remained unmatched. The CDR3 runs 17 residues. Here the CDR3 reads CASSLAQGQWGTGELFF. The CDR3 DNA sequence: TGTGCCAGCAGCTTGGCCCAGGGACAGTGGGGCACCGGGGAGCTGTTTTTT.

This clone was recorded a few times. The chain couples TRBV29-1 to TRBJ2-3; TRBD2 might be the D (5 bases). Germline loops: CDR1 SQVTM, CDR2 ANQGSEA. Trimming took off 5 bases at V and 5 bases at J, with 8 bases between the two ends. CDR3 length: 11 residues. In DNA form, the CDR3 reads TGCAGCGTTACCGAGGGAGATACGCAGTATTTT. This encodes CSVTEGDTQYF.

The rearrangement links TRBV9 to TRBJ1-2; D gene uncertain. CDR3 length: 15 residues. V was pared by 4 bases and J by 4 bases, with 17 bases between. Germline V lookup: CDR1 SGDLS, CDR2 YYNGEE. Here the CDR3 reads CASSSRPGGSYGYTF. Written as DNA, the CDR3 is TGTGCCAGCAGCTCCAGACCAGGTGGAAGCTATGGCTACACCTTC.

V gene TRBV9 combines with J gene TRBJ1-5; TRBD1 agrees at 8 bases. Germline V gene lookup returns CDR1 SGDLS and CDR2 YYNGEE. The CDR3 loop spans 15 amino acids. V shed 1 base, J shed 6 bases, and the junction held 6 bases outside the gene matches. In DNA, the CDR3 is TGTGCCAGCAGCGTACCGACCGACAGGGGTCAGCCCCAGCATTTT. As protein: CASSVPTDRGQPQHF.

This clone was seen more than once but under ten times. The CDR3 spells CASSPTSGNYEQYF. CDR3 nucleotides: TGTGCCAGCAGCCCGACTAGCGGGAACTACGAGCAGTACTTC. The V call is TRBV7-9, the J call TRBJ2-7, with 11 bases lining up with TRBD2. Per the germline V gene, CDR1 is SEHNR and CDR2 is FQNEAQ (reference sequence). The CDR3 totals 14 residues. Trimming cost V 5 bases and J 3 bases; bases outside gene matches: 3.

This CDR3 reads CASSCLDRGVCGANVLTF. The CDR3, as DNA: TGTGCCAGCAGTTGCCTGGACAGGGGGGTATGTGGGGCCAACGTCCTGACTTTC. The chain links TRBV27 to TRBJ2-6, with 10 bases matching TRBD1. The CDR3 has 18 amino acids. Germline CDR1 is MNHEY and CDR2 is SMNVEV (reference sequence). The trim removed 4 bases at V and 3 bases at J, leaving 9 bases unmatched.

The CDR3 reads CASKPFSSSGRRRDEQFF. CDR3 bases: TGTGCCAGCAAACCTTTTAGTAGTAGCGGGAGAAGAAGGGATGAGCAGTTCTTC. The rearrangement uses TRBV28 and TRBJ2-1, with 9 nucleotides matching TRBD2. Looked up from germline, CDR1 is MDHEN and CDR2 is SYDVKM. Trimming took 7 bases from V and 8 from J; bases not matched to a gene: 21. This CDR3 contains 18 residues.

The chain recombines TRBV28 with TRBJ2-2; TRBD2 is a possible D gene (6 bases). This CDR3 has 14 residues. The ends were cut back, 3 bases at V and 6 bases at J, with 11 bases in the middle. Per germline, CDR1 MDHEN and CDR2 SYDVKM. The CDR3 DNA reads TGTGCCAGCAGTTTCGGCGGGGATCCCGGGGAGCTGTTTTTT. As protein: CASSFGGDPGELFF.

The V and J genes are TRBV5-5 and TRBJ2-3; TRBD2 matches at 12 bases. The CDR3 totals 16 residues. V was clipped by 0 bases and J by 5 bases; unmatched bases: 4. From germline, CDR1 is SGHKS and CDR2 YYEKEE (reference sequence). This CDR3 reads CASSLGTSGGIDTQYF. CDR3 nucleotide sequence: TGTGCCAGCAGCTTGGGAACTAGCGGGGGGATAGATACGCAGTATTTT.

The V and J genes are TRBV7-2 and TRBJ1-5; 10 bases fit TRBD1. CDR1 is SGHTA, CDR2 FQGNSA, per germline. The CDR3 sequence is 17 residues long. Trimming at V came to 0 bases and at J to 4 bases, leaving 6 bases not matched to a gene. The CDR3 DNA is TGTGCCAGCAGCTTAGCGTTTGACAGGGGGCGAAATCAGCCCCAGCATTTT. Translation gives CASSLAFDRGRNQPQHF.

This clone was observed a single time. The CDR3 loop is CASSMGGGVIQPQHF. The DNA of the CDR3 is TGTGCCAGTAGTATGGGAGGGGGAGTTATTCAGCCCCAGCATTTT. The chain has TRBV19 and TRBJ1-5; tentatively, D is TRBD1 (6 bases). Trimming took off 3 bases at V and 6 bases at J, with 15 bases between the two ends. The CDR3 spans 15 residues. Germline V gene lookup returns CDR1 LNHDA and CDR2 SQIVND (reference sequence).

Only one count was recorded for this clone. The chain employs TRBV5-1 and TRBJ2-2; D call uncertain. In germline, CDR1 is SGHRS, CDR2 YFSETQ. There are 16 residues in the CDR3. Trimming took 4 bases from V and 1 from J, leaving 14 bases between them. The DNA for the CDR3 is TGCGCCAGCAGCCAACCCTCAGATGGGAACACCGGGGAGCTGTTTTTT. As protein: CASSQPSDGNTGELFF.

The genes are TRBV7-2 and TRBJ2-2; 7 bases are a match to TRBD1. This CDR3 has 16 amino acids. Trimming removed 3 bases from V and 3 bases from J; junction bases left unmatched: 7. The germline V gene encodes CDR1 SGHTA and CDR2 FQGNSA. CDR3 DNA: TGTGCCAGCAGCTTGGACAGGTTCCGTTACACCGGGGAGCTGTTTTTT. This sequence encodes CASSLDRFRYTGELFF.

This clone appeared a few times. The CDR3 here is CASTYPEGLAGDEQFF. The DNA for the CDR3 is TGTGCCAGCACCTACCCGGAGGGATTAGCGGGAGATGAGCAGTTCTTC. This sequence joins TRBV28 and TRBJ2-1; 9 bases agree with TRBD2. V dropped 7 bases and J dropped 8; count of bases not matched to a gene: 15. This CDR3 comprises 16 residues. Germline V gives CDR1 MDHEN, CDR2 SYDVKM.

This clone was observed a handful of times. CDR3 residues: CASSQRLAGADEQYF. CDR3 sequence (DNA): TGCGCCAGCAGCCAGAGGCTAGCGGGAGCTGACGAGCAGTACTTC. This chain connects TRBV4-3 to TRBJ2-7; 10 bases line up with TRBD2. The V gene's germline CDR1 is LGHNA and CDR2 YSLEER. This CDR3 region has 15 residues. V was pared by 3 bases and J by 5 bases, with 7 bases of the junction left unmatched.

This clone was seen more than once but under ten times. The gene calls are TRBV5-1 and TRBJ2-1, with 7 nucleotides matching TRBD2. Germline CDR1 is SGHRS and CDR2 is YFSETQ. The CDR3 covers 15 residues. With 3 bases clipped from V and 6 bases from J, the junction kept 9 bases outside the gene matches. The CDR3, as DNA: TGCGCCAGCAGCTCGGGACTATCCTCGGGCAATGAGCAGTTCTTC. This gives the protein CASSSGLSSGNEQFF. The full variable domain, its missing parts supplied by reference TRBV5-1 and TRBJ2-1, is KAGVTQTPRYLIKTRGQQVTLSCSPISGHRSVSWYQQTPGQGLQFLFEYFSETQRNKGNFPGRFSGRQFSNSRSEMNVSTLELGDSALYLCASSSGLSSGNEQFFGPGTRLTVL.

J is TRBJ1-1 and V is TRBV5-1; 9 bases fit TRBD1. The CDR3 has 14 amino acids. Germline V gene lookup returns CDR1 SGHRS and CDR2 YFSETQ. Trimming cost V 4 bases and J 4 bases; bases outside gene matches: 5. CDR3 in DNA: TGCGCCAGCAGCGCAGGGACAGGGAGCACTGAAGCTTTCTTT. It translates to CASSAGTGSTEAFF. Based on the CDR3 plus reference TRBV5-1 and TRBJ1-1, the full variable domain is KAGVTQTPRYLIKTRGQQVTLSCSPISGHRSVSWYQQTPGQGLQFLFEYFSETQRNKGNFPGRFSGRQFSNSRSEMNVSTLELGDSALYLCASSAGTGSTEAFFGQGTRLTVV.